The rows below give T cell receptor beta chains drawn from one sample of a study of blood T cell repertoires in COVID-19. Assay: immunoSEQ multiplex PCR; the TCRdb copy retains only in-frame clones and omits some. The sample holds 180,000 or so clones; roughly 86% are singletons and the top ten take 7.5% to 9.5%. Sequencing input: peripheral blood. The receptors were gathered from a middle-aged man who had recovered from COVID-19. CDR3s include the opening cysteine and the closing phenylalanine or tryptophan. D genes are given only for firm matches. For some rows the clone size is stated as once, few or many, or as a class when expanded; others skip it.

size: NA
V: TRBV5-6
D: TRBD1
J: TRBJ1-2
CDR3: CASSPIQGHRDYGYTF
DNA: TGTGCCAGCAGCCCGATACAGGGGCATAGAGACTATGGCTACACCTTC

size: once
V: TRBV18
D: TRBD2
J: TRBJ2-3
CDR3: CASSGLAGHTDTQYF
DNA: TGTGCCAGCTCGGGGTTAGCGGGCCACACAGATACGCAGTATTTT

size: NA
V: TRBV9
D: TRBD1
J: TRBJ1-4
CDR3: CASSVEGQLNEKLFF
DNA: TGTGCCAGCAGCGTAGAGGGACAGCTGAATGAAAAACTGTTTTTT

size: NA
V: TRBV18
D: NA
J: TRBJ2-7
CDR3: CASSPPASGNEQYF
DNA: TGTGCCAGCTCACCACCTGCCAGTGGCAACGAGCAGTACTTC

size: once
V: TRBV2
D: TRBD1
J: TRBJ1-5
CDR3: CASRQARDRVGNQPQHF
DNA: TGTGCCAGCAGGCAAGCCAGAGACAGGGTAGGCAATCAGCCCCAGCATTTT

size: once
V: TRBV6-6
D: TRBD1
J: TRBJ1-1
CDR3: CASKTGAGTEAFF
DNA: TGTGCCAGCAAGACAGGGGCAGGCACTGAAGCTTTCTTT

size: NA
V: TRBV27
D: NA
J: TRBJ1-1
CDR3: CASSTTVNTEAFF
DNA: TGTGCCAGCAGTACGACAGTGAACACTGAAGCTTTCTTT

size: once
V: TRBV10-3
D: NA
J: TRBJ1-3
CDR3: CAISDMRDSTRASGNTIYF
DNA: TGTGCCATCAGTGATATGCGGGACTCGACCAGAGCGTCTGGAAACACCATATATTTT

size: NA
V: TRBV19
D: NA
J: TRBJ2-6
CDR3: CATTNTGANVLTF
DNA: TGTGCCACCACAAATACTGGGGCCAACGTCCTGACTTTC

size: NA
V: TRBV19
D: TRBD2
J: TRBJ2-3
CDR3: CASSTTLLAAARDTQYF
DNA: TGTGCCAGTAGTACCACTTTACTAGCGGCAGCACGAGATACGCAGTATTTT

size: NA
V: TRBV6-5
D: NA
J: TRBJ1-1
CDR3: CASRDSYTEAFF
DNA: TGTGCCAGCAGGGACAGCTACACTGAAGCTTTCTTT

size: NA
V: TRBV4-1
D: NA
J: TRBJ1-5
CDR3: CASSPGRTISNQPQHF
DNA: TGCGCCAGCAGCCCGGGCAGGACTATTAGCAATCAGCCCCAGCATTTT

size: NA
V: TRBV18
D: NA
J: TRBJ2-5
CDR3: CASSPLGETQYF
DNA: TGTGCCAGCTCACCACTGGGCGAGACCCAGTACTTC

size: NA
V: TRBV12-3/TRBV12-4
D: TRBD2
J: TRBJ2-1
CDR3: CASRLAGINEQFF
DNA: TGTGCCAGCAGACTAGCGGGGATCAATGAGCAGTTCTTC

size: NA
V: TRBV20-1
D: NA
J: TRBJ2-7
CDR3: CSARRFYEQYF
DNA: TGCAGTGCTAGGAGATTCTACGAGCAGTACTTC

size: NA
V: TRBV6-5
D: TRBD1
J: TRBJ2-6
CDR3: CASRTGASGANVLTF
DNA: TGTGCCAGCAGAACAGGGGCCTCTGGGGCCAACGTCCTGACTTTC

size: NA
V: TRBV9
D: NA
J: TRBJ2-7
CDR3: CASSVDSVGEQYF
DNA: TGTGCCAGCAGCGTAGATAGCGTTGGCGAGCAGTACTTC

size: NA
V: TRBV6-1
D: NA
J: TRBJ1-6
CDR3: CASSENAGAGSSPLHF
DNA: TGTGCCAGCAGTGAAAACGCAGGGGCTGGTAGTTCACCCCTCCACTTT

size: NA
V: TRBV19
D: NA
J: TRBJ1-6
CDR3: CASSVVGVYNSPLHF
DNA: TGTGCCAGTAGTGTGGTGGGAGTCTATAATTCACCCCTCCACTTT

size: NA
V: TRBV5-1
D: NA
J: TRBJ1-1
CDR3: CASSPESKAEAFF
DNA: TGCGCCAGCAGCCCGGAGTCTAAGGCTGAAGCTTTCTTT

size: NA
V: TRBV13
D: NA
J: TRBJ2-1
CDR3: CASSAGTKDGMDEQFF
DNA: TGTGCCAGCAGCGCCGGGACAAAGGACGGAATGGATGAGCAGTTCTTC

size: NA
V: TRBV27
D: NA
J: TRBJ2-2
CDR3: CASSLEGTGELFF
DNA: TGTGCCAGCAGTTTAGAGGGTACCGGGGAGCTGTTTTTT

size: once
V: TRBV5-4
D: TRBD2
J: TRBJ2-7
CDR3: CASSMGAGGRNEQYF
DNA: TGTGCCAGCAGCATGGGCGCGGGGGGTCGGAACGAGCAGTACTTC

size: NA
V: TRBV30
D: TRBD1
J: TRBJ2-7
CDR3: CAWSAGGGYSNSEQYF
DNA: TGTGCCTGGAGTGCAGGGGGCGGCTACTCAAATTCCGAGCAGTACTTC

size: NA
V: TRBV7-8
D: TRBD1
J: TRBJ2-5
CDR3: CASSLAGQGLQTQYF
DNA: TGTGCCAGCAGCTTAGCGGGACAGGGGTTACAGACCCAGTACTTC

size: NA
V: TRBV6-5
D: NA
J: TRBJ1-1
CDR3: CASSYSGGMNTEAFF
DNA: TGTGCCAGCAGTTACTCTGGAGGGATGAACACTGAAGCTTTCTTT

size: NA
V: TRBV11-2
D: NA
J: TRBJ2-7
CDR3: CASRYLSNSPEQYF
DNA: TGTGCCAGCAGATACCTCTCGAACAGCCCTGAGCAGTACTTC

size: NA
V: TRBV4-2
D: NA
J: TRBJ2-7
CDR3: CASSQEASGGPTYEQYF
DNA: TGTGCCAGCAGCCAAGAGGCTAGTGGAGGGCCGACCTACGAGCAGTACTTC